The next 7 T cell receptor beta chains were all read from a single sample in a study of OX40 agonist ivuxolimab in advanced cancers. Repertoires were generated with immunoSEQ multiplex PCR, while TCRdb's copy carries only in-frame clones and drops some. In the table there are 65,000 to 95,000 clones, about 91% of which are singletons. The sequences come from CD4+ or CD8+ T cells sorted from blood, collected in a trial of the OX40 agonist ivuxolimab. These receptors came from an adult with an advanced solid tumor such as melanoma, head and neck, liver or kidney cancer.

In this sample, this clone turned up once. CDR3 protein: CASSLYQGLDSPLHF. The DNA of the CDR3 is TGTGCCAGCAGCTTGTATCAGGGTTTAGATTCACCCCTCCACTTT. The V gene is TRBV5-4, the J gene TRBJ1-6; a weak D match, TRBD1 (5 bases). Trimming removed 1 base from V and 8 bases from J, with 13 bases in between. The CDR3 length is 15 residues. Germline V gene sequence: CDR1 SGHNT, CDR2 YYREEE (reference sequence).

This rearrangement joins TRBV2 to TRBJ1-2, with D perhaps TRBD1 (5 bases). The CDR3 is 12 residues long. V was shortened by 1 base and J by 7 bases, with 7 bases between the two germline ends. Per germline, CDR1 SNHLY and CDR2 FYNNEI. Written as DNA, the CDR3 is TGTGCCAGCAGTGAAGTGGGGGGTGGCTACACCTTC. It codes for CASSEVGGGYTF.

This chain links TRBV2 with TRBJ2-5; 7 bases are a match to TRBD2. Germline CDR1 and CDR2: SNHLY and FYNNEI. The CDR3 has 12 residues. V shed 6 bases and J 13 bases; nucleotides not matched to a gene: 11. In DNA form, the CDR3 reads TGTGCCAGCAGGGATATAGCGGGTTCGTTGTACTTC. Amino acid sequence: CASRDIAGSLYF.

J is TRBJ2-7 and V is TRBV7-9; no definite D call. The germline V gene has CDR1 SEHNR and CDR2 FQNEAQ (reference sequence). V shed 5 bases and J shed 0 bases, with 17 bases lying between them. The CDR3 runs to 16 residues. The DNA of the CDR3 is TGTGCCAGCAGCCTTCCGGACGGGTCCAGCTCCTACGAGCAGTACTTC. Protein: CASSLPDGSSSYEQYF.

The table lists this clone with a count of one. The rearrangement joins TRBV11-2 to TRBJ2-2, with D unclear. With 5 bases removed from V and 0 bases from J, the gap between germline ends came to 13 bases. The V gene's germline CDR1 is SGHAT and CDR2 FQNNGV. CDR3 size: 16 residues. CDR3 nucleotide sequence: TGTGCCAGCAGCCCGATACAGTCCGCGAACACCGGGGAGCTGTTTTTT. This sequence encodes CASSPIQSANTGELFF. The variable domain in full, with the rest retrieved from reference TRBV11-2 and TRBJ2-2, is EAGVAQSPRYKIIEKRQSVAFWCNPISGHATLYWYQQILGQGPKLLIQFQNNGVVDDSQLPKDRFSAERLKGVDSTLKIQPAKLEDSAVYLCASSPIQSANTGELFFGEGSRLTVL.

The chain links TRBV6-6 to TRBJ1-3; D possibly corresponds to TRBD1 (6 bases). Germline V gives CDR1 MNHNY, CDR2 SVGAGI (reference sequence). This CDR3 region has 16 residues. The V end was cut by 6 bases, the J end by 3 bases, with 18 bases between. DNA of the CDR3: TGTGCCAGCAGGATACAAAAGGGGGGATTTGGAAACACCATATATTTT. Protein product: CASRIQKGGFGNTIYF.

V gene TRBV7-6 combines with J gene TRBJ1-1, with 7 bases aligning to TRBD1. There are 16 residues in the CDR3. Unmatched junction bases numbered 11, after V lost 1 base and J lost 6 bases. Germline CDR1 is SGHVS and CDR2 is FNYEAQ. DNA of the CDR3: TGTGCCAGCAGCTTAGGGGTCAGATCAGGGGGTGCTGAAGCTTTCTTT. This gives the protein CASSLGVRSGGAEAFF.